The clone carrying this T cell receptor (beta chain) was picked up one time. This record comes from a study of technical replicates of blood from a few donors. Using immunoSEQ multiplex PCR, the repertoire was profiled, and TCRdb retains in-frame clones only, with some absent. The sample lists approximately 76,000 clones; roughly 90% were seen once. Sequenced material: T cells isolated from PBMCs. The receptor comes from a human donor in good health.

The CDR3: CASSLGQATDTQYF. In nucleotides, the CDR3 is TGTGCCAGCAGCTTGGGACAGGCCACAGATACGCAGTATTTT. This rearrangement joins TRBV5-4 to TRBJ2-3; TRBD1 might be the D (6 bases). This CDR3 comprises 14 residues. Trimming pared 0 bases from V and 2 bases from J, leaving 7 bases between. Germline V gene data show CDR1 as SGHNT and CDR2 as YYREEE (reference sequence).